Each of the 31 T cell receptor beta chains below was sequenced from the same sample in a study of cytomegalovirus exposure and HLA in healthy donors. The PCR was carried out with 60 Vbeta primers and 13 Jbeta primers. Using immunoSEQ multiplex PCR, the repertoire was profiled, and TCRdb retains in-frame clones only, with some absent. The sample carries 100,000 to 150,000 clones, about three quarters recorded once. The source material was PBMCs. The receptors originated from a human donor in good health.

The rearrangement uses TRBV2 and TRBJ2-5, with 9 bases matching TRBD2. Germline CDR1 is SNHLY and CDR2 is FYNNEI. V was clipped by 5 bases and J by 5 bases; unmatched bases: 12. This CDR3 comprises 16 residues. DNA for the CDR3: TGTGCCAGCAGTCAACCCGGGACTAGCATCGGGGAGACCCAGTACTTC. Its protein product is CASSQPGTSIGETQYF.

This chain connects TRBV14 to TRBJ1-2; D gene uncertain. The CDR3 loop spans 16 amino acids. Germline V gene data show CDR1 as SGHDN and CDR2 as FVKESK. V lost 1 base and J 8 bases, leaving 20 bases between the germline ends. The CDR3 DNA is TGTGCCAGCAGCCAAGTAAACTTCGGGGTATCGTTCGGCTACACCTTC. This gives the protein CASSQVNFGVSFGYTF.

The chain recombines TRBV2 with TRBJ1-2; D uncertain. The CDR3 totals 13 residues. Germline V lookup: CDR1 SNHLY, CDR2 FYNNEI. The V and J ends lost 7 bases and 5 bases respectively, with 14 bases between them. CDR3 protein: CASNIKAGYGYTF. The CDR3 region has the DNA TGTGCCAGCAACATCAAAGCGGGGTATGGCTACACCTTC.

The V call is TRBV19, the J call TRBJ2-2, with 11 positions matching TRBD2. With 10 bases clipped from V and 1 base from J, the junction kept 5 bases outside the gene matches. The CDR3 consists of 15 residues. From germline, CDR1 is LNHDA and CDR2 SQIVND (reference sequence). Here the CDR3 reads CATQGLAGNTGELFF. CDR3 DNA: TGTGCCACCCAAGGACTAGCGGGGAACACCGGGGAGCTGTTTTTT.

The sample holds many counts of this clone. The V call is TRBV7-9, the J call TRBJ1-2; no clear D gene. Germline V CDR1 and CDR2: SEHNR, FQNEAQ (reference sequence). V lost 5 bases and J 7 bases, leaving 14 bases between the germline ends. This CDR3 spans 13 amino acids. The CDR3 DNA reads TGTGCCAGCAGCCCTTCCAATCGGGGTGGCTACACCTTC. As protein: CASSPSNRGGYTF.

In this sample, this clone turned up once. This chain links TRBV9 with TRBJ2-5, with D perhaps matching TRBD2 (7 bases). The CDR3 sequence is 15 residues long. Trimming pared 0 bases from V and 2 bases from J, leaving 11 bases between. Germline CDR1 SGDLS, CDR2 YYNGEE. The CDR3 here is CASSVARGAQETQYF. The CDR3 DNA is TGTGCCAGCAGCGTAGCTCGGGGGGCGCAAGAGACCCAGTACTTC.

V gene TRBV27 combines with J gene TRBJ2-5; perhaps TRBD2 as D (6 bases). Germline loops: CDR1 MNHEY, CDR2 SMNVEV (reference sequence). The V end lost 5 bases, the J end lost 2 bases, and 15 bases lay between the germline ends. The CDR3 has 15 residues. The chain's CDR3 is CASSPTYSGQETQYF. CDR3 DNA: TGTGCCAGCAGTCCCACCTATAGCGGACAAGAGACCCAGTACTTC.

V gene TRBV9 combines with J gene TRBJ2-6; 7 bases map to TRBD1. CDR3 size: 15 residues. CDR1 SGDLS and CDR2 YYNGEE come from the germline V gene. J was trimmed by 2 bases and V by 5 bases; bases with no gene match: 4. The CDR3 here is CASRGTGAGANVLTF. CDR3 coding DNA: TGTGCCAGCAGGGGAACAGGGGCTGGGGCCAACGTCCTGACTTTC.

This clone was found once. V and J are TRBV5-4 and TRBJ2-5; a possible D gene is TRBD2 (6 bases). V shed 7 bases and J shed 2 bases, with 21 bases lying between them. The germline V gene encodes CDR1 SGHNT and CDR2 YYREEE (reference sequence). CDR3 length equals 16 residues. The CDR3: CASGVYSGRIQETQYF. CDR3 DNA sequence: TGTGCCAGCGGGGTTTATAGCGGTCGGATACAAGAGACCCAGTACTTC.

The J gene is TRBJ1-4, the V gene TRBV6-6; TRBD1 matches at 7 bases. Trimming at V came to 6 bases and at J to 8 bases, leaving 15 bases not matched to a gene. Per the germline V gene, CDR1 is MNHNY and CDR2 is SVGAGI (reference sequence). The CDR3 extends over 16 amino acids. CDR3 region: CASRTPDRDPREKLFF. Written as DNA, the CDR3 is TGTGCCAGCAGGACCCCTGACAGGGACCCCAGGGAAAAACTGTTTTTT.

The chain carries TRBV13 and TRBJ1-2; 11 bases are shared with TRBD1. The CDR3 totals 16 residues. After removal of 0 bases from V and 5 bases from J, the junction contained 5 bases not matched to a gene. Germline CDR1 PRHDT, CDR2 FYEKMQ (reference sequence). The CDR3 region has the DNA TGTGCCAGCAGCTTAGGCCCTGGACAGGGGGCTTATGGCTACACCTTC. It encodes CASSLGPGQGAYGYTF. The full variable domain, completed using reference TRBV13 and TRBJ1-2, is AAGVIQSPRHLIKEKRETATLKCYPIPRHDTVYWYQQGPGQDPQFLISFYEKMQSDKGSIPDRFSAQQFSDYHSELNMSSLELGDSALYFCASSLGPGQGAYGYTFGSGTRLTVV.

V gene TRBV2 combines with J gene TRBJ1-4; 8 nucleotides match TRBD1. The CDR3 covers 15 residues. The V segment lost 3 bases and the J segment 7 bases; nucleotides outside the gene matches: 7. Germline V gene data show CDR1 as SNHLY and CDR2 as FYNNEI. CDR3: CASSEPQGVGEKLFF. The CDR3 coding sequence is TGTGCCAGCAGTGAGCCACAGGGGGTTGGTGAAAAACTGTTTTTT.

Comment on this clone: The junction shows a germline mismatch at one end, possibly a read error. CDR3 sequence reads: CSSSPRADRGGRGYTF. The CDR3, as DNA: TGTTCCAGCAGCCCCCGAGCCGACAGGGGGGGGCGGGGCTACACCTTC. V and J are TRBV7-9 and TRBJ1-2, with 9 bases aligning to TRBD1. This CDR3 spans 16 amino acids. CDR1 is SEHNR and CDR2 is FQNEAQ in the germline V gene (reference sequence).

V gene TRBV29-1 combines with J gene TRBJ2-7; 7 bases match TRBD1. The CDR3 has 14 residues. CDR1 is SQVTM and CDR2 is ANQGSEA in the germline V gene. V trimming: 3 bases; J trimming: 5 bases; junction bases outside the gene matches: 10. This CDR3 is CSVEGATGWDEQYF. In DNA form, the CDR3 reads TGCAGCGTTGAGGGGGCGACAGGGTGGGACGAGCAGTACTTC.

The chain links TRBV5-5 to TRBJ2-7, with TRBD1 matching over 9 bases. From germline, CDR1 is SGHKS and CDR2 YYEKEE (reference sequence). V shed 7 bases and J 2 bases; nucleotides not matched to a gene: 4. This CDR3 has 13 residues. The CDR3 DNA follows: TGTGCCAGCCTGGGACAGGGACCCTACGAGCAGTACTTC. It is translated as CASLGQGPYEQYF.

The CDR3 is CASSLTRTGLMNTEAFF. CDR3 DNA sequence: TGTGCCAGCAGTTTGACTCGGACAGGGCTCATGAACACTGAAGCTTTCTTT. V is TRBV2 and J is TRBJ1-1, with 8 bases fitting TRBD1. CDR1 and CDR2 (germline): SNHLY, FYNNEI. V gave up 5 bases and J gave up 0 bases; unmatched junction bases: 11. CDR3 size: 17 residues.

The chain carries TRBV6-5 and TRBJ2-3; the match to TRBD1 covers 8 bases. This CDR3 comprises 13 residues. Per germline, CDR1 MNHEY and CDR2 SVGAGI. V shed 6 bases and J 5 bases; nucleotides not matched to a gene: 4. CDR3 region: CASRHTGGDTQYF. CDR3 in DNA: TGTGCCAGCAGGCACACAGGGGGAGATACGCAGTATTTT.

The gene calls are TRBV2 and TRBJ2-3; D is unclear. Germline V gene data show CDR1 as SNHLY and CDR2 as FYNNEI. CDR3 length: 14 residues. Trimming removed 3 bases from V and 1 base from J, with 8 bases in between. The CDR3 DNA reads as TGTGCCAGCAGTGACAGGTCTGGCACAGATACGCAGTATTTT. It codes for CASSDRSGTDTQYF.

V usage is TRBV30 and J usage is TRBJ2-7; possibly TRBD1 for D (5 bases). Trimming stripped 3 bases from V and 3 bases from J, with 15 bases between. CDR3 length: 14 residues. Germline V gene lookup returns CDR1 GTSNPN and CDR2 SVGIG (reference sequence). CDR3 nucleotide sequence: TGTGCCTGGAGGCAGCCAGGGCGGAACTACGAGCAGTACTTC. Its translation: CAWRQPGRNYEQYF.

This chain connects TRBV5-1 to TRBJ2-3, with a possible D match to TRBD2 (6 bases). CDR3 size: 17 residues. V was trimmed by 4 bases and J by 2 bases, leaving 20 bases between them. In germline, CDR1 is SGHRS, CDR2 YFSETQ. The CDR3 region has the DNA TGCGCCAGCAGCCTAACCGGGACTTCGCCTTTCACAGATACGCAGTATTTT. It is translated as CASSLTGTSPFTDTQYF.

DNA for the CDR3: TGTGCCAGCAGGTACACCTCTGGAAACACCATATATTTT. Protein: CASRYTSGNTIYF. This chain uses TRBV6-1 with TRBJ1-3; D unclear. Trimming took 6 bases from V and 0 from J, leaving 6 bases between them. The CDR3 runs 13 residues. Germline CDR1 MNHNS, CDR2 SASEGT.

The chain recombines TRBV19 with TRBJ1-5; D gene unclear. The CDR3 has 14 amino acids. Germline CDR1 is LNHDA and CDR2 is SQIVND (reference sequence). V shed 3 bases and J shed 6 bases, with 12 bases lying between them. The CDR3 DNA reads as TGTGCCAGTAGTATTCCGGGATTTGTTCAGCCCCAGCATTTT. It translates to CASSIPGFVQPQHF. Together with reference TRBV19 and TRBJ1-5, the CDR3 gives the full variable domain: DGGITQSPKYLFRKEGQNVTLSCEQNLNHDAMYWYRQDPGQGLRLIYYSQIVNDFQKGDIAEGYSVSREKKESFPLTVTSAQKNPTAFYLCASSIPGFVQPQHFGDGTRLSIL.

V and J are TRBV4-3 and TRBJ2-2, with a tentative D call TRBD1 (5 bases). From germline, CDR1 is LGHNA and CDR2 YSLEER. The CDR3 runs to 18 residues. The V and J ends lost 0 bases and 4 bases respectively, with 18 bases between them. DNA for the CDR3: TGCGCCAGCAGCCAAGAAGGGGCTGGGCGGTTCGGCACCGGGGAGCTGTTTTTT. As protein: CASSQEGAGRFGTGELFF.

The CDR3 region is CASSNQGVGTAGLQETQYF. As DNA, the CDR3 is TGTGCCAGCAGCAACCAAGGGGTGGGTACAGCGGGGCTCCAAGAGACCCAGTACTTC. This sequence joins TRBV27 and TRBJ2-5; TRBD2 aligns across 7 bases. CDR3 length: 19 residues. In germline, CDR1 is MNHEY, CDR2 SMNVEV (reference sequence). After removal of 6 bases from V and 1 base from J, the junction contained 20 bases not matched to a gene.

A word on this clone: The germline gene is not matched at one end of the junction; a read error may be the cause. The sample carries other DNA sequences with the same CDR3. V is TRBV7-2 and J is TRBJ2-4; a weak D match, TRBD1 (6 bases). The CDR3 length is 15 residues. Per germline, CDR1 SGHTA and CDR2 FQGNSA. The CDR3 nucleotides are TGCGCCAGCAGCTACCAGGGCAGGGGCAAAAACATTCAGTACTTC. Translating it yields CASSYQGRGKNIQYF.

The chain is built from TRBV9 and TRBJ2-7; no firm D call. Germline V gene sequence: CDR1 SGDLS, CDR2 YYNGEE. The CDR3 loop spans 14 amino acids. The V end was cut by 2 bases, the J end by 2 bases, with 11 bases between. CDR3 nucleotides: TGTGCCAGCAGCGTTTACCCAAACACCTACGAGCAGTACTTC. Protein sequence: CASSVYPNTYEQYF.

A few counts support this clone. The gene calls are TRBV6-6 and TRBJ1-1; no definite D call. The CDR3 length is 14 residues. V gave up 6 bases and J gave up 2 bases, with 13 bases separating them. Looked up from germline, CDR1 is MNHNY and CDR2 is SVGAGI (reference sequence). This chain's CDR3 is CASRLRAGNTEAFF. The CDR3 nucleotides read TGTGCCAGCAGGCTCCGCGCGGGCAACACTGAAGCTTTCTTT.

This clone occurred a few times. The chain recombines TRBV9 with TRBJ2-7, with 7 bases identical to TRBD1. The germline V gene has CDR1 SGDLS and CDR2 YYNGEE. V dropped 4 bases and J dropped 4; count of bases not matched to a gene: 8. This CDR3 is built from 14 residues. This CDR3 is CASSMGTAAYEQYF. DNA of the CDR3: TGTGCCAGCAGCATGGGGACAGCCGCTTACGAGCAGTACTTC.

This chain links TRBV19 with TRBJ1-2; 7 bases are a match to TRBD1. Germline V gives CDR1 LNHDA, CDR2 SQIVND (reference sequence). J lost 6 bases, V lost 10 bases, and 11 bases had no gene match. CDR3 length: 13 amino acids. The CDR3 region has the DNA TGTGCCACCAAAACCGGGACAGTGGATGGCTACACCTTC. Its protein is CATKTGTVDGYTF. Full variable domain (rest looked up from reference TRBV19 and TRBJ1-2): DGGITQSPKYLFRKEGQNVTLSCEQNLNHDAMYWYRQDPGQGLRLIYYSQIVNDFQKGDIAEGYSVSREKKESFPLTVTSAQKNPTAFYLCATKTGTVDGYTFGSGTRLTVV.

The CDR3 reads CASRLSTANTEAFF. The CDR3 nucleotides are TGTGCCAGCAGACTCTCGACAGCGAACACTGAAGCTTTCTTT. The chain recombines TRBV6-5 with TRBJ1-1; TRBD1 is a possible D gene (5 bases). Germline V gives CDR1 MNHEY, CDR2 SVGAGI. This CDR3 is built from 14 residues. V lost 6 bases and J lost 1, with 12 bases in between.

CDR3 region: CATSRDIYGYTF. The CDR3 DNA reads TGTGCCACCAGCAGAGACATCTATGGCTACACCTTC. The chain joins TRBV15 to TRBJ1-2; D gene ambiguous. V dropped 0 bases and J dropped 4 bases, with 3 bases sitting between them. This CDR3 comprises 12 residues. CDR1 and CDR2 (germline): LNHNV, YYDKDF (reference sequence). The complete variable domain, with remaining parts taken from reference TRBV15 and TRBJ1-2, reads DAMVIQNPRYQVTQFGKPVTLSCSQTLNHNVMYWYQQKSSQAPKLLFHYYDKDFNNEADTPDNFQSRRPNTSFCFLDIRSPGLGDTAMYLCATSRDIYGYTFGSGTRLTVV.